This T cell receptor (beta chain) was sequenced in a study of OX40 agonist ivuxolimab in advanced cancers. Study in general: Every patient in dose escalation had hepatocellular carcinoma, melanoma, renal cell or head and neck cancer.

V was shortened by 1 base and J by 3 bases, with 13 bases between the two germline ends. This CDR3 region has 15 residues. Germline V lookup: CDR1 SGHRS, CDR2 YFSETQ. Remarks on this clone: Its specificity is not known.

The study, taken as a whole, reports: Patients who responded partially at 0.1-3.0 mg/kg showed clonal expansion ranking among the lowest.

Assay: immunoSEQ multiplex PCR; the TCRdb copy retains only in-frame clones and omits some. The repertoire holds 80,000 or so clones, with 80% to 95% as singletons. The sequence was collected from an adult with an advanced solid tumor such as melanoma, head and neck, liver or kidney cancer. The sample here was CD4+ or CD8+ T cells sorted from blood, taken in a trial of the OX40 agonist ivuxolimab. This sequence joins TRBV5-1 and TRBJ1-1; no firm D call. The CDR3 reads CASSLISNTDTEAFF. The CDR3 DNA sequence: TGCGCCAGCAGCTTGATTTCCAATACCGACACTGAAGCTTTCTTT. Drawing the rest from reference TRBV5-1 and TRBJ1-1, the complete variable domain is KAGVTQTPRYLIKTRGQQVTLSCSPISGHRSVSWYQQTPGQGLQFLFEYFSETQRNKGNFPGRFSGRQFSNSRSEMNVSTLELGDSALYLCASSLISNTDTEAFFGQGTRLTVV.